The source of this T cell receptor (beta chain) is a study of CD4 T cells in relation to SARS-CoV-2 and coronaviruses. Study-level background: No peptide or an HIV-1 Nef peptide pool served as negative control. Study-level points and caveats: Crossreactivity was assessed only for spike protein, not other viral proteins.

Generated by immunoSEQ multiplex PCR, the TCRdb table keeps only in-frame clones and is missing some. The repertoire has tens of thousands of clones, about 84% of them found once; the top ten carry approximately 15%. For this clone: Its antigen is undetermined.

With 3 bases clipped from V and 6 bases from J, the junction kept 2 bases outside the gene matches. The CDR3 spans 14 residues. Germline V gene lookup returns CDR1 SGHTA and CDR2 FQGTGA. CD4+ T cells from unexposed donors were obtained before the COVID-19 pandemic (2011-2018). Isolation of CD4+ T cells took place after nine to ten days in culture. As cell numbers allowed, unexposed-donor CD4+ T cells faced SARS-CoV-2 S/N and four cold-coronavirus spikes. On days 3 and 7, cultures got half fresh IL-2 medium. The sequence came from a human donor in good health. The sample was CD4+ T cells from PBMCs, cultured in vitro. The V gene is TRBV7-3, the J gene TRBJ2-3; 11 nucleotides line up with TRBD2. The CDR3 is CASSFSGRADTQYF. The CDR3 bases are TGTGCCAGCAGCTTTAGCGGGAGGGCCGATACGCAGTATTTT.